Presented here are 31 T cell receptor beta chains from one specimen sequenced in a study of cytomegalovirus exposure and HLA in healthy donors. In the PCR, 60 Vbeta and 13 Jbeta primers were used. The repertoire was sequenced with immunoSEQ multiplex PCR; TCRdb's copy has only in-frame clones and lacks some. Among roughly 130,000 clones listed, 73% were seen once. Source material: PBMCs. Every receptor here comes from a woman in her forties in good health and CMV-seronegative.

This CDR3 is CASTQGTPNSNQPQHF. In DNA form, the CDR3 reads TGTGCCAGTACCCAGGGAACCCCGAATAGCAATCAGCCCCAGCATTTT. The rearrangement joins TRBV19 to TRBJ1-5; maybe TRBD1 (5 bases). This CDR3 region has 16 residues. V lost 7 bases and J 0 bases, leaving 16 bases between the germline ends. Germline CDR1 reads LNHDA; CDR2 reads SQIVND (reference sequence).

The gene calls are TRBV9 and TRBJ2-2, with a possible D match to TRBD2 (6 bases). Germline V gene sequence: CDR1 SGDLS, CDR2 YYNGEE. The CDR3 is 15 amino acids. Trimming pared 0 bases from V and 5 bases from J, leaving 11 bases between. The CDR3 is CASSVVGGGTGELFF. The CDR3 DNA is TGTGCCAGCAGCGTAGTCGGGGGAGGTACCGGGGAGCTGTTTTTT.

The chain recombines TRBV11-2 with TRBJ1-6, with 7 bases aligning to TRBD1. Germline loops: CDR1 SGHAT, CDR2 FQNNGV. This CDR3 is 14 amino acids long. Losses at the gene ends were 7 bases for V and 10 bases for J; bases not matched to a gene: 10. CDR3 coding DNA: TGTGCCAGCACCCCGACAGGGTCGATCTCACCCCTCCACTTT. It specifies CASTPTGSISPLHF.

The DNA of the CDR3 is TGTGCCAGCAAGGGGACAGGTGTTAATGAAAAACTGTTTTTT. The encoded protein is CASKGTGVNEKLFF. The chain couples TRBV2 to TRBJ1-4; TRBD1 matches at 8 bases. This CDR3 has 14 residues. With V trimmed by 7 bases and J by 4 bases, 5 bases remained unmatched. Germline V gene sequence: CDR1 SNHLY, CDR2 FYNNEI.

The chain uses TRBV7-8 and TRBJ2-3, with D possibly being TRBD2 (6 bases). The CDR3 totals 18 residues. Deletions cut 1 base from V and 5 bases from J, with 22 bases between. Germline CDR1 reads SGHVS; CDR2 reads FQNEAQ. The DNA for the CDR3 is TGTGCCAGCAGCTTAGTTGGAGGGAGCGAATCCGCTGTAGATACGCAGTATTTT. Translated: CASSLVGGSESAVDTQYF.

CDR3 in amino acids: CASSVGGTGELFF. The CDR3 region has the DNA TGTGCCAGCAGCGTAGGAGGTACCGGGGAGCTGTTTTTT. The J gene is TRBJ2-2, the V gene TRBV9; D gene uncertain. With 0 bases removed from V and 5 bases from J, the gap between germline ends came to 5 bases. Per the germline V gene, CDR1 is SGDLS and CDR2 is YYNGEE. This CDR3 is built from 13 residues.

The chain employs TRBV2 and TRBJ1-2; D is unresolved. This CDR3 has 14 residues. Germline CDR1 is SNHLY and CDR2 is FYNNEI. The V and J ends lost 2 bases and 4 bases respectively, with 11 bases between them. The CDR3 reads CASSEYVGAYGYTF. The CDR3 bases are TGTGCCAGCAGTGAATACGTTGGAGCCTATGGCTACACCTTC. Full variable domain (missing parts from reference TRBV2 and TRBJ1-2): EPEVTQTPSHQVTQMGQEVILRCVPISNHLYFYWYRQILGQKVEFLVSFYNNEISEKSEIFDDQFSVERPDGSNFTLKIRSTKLEDSAMYFCASSEYVGAYGYTFGSGTRLTVV.

V and J are TRBV13 and TRBJ1-5, with 7 bases aligning to TRBD1. This CDR3 is 14 amino acids long. CDR1 and CDR2 (germline): PRHDT, FYEKMQ (reference sequence). The V segment lost 3 bases and the J segment 7 bases; nucleotides outside the gene matches: 6. This chain's CDR3 is CASSFRTGGQPQHF. CDR3 sequence (DNA): TGTGCCAGCAGCTTCCGGACAGGCGGACAGCCCCAGCATTTT.

This chain connects TRBV5-1 to TRBJ2-7; D perhaps matches TRBD2 (5 bases). Germline V gene lookup returns CDR1 SGHRS and CDR2 YFSETQ. CDR3 size: 12 residues. V lost 5 bases and J lost 3, with 9 bases in between. The CDR3 here is CASSRDNYEQYF. In nucleotides, the CDR3 is TGCGCCAGCAGTCGGGATAACTACGAGCAGTACTTC.

In this sample, this clone turned up a few times. This chain joins TRBV6-1 and TRBJ1-2; D remains unclear. The CDR3 spans 14 residues. Germline CDR1 MNHNS, CDR2 SASEGT. V was clipped by 0 bases and J by 5 bases, with 10 bases between them. CDR3 region: CASSEAGLLYGYTF. CDR3 nucleotide sequence: TGTGCCAGCAGTGAAGCAGGACTGCTGTATGGCTACACCTTC.

The chain uses TRBV5-1 and TRBJ2-7, with D perhaps TRBD1 (6 bases). This CDR3 spans 15 amino acids. Deletions cut 4 bases from V and 3 bases from J, with 17 bases between. Germline CDR1 SGHRS, CDR2 YFSETQ. The CDR3 loop is CASSQSAGVNYEQYF. CDR3 in DNA: TGCGCCAGCAGCCAGTCGGCAGGGGTTAACTACGAGCAGTACTTC.

The chain is built from TRBV12-5 and TRBJ2-1; TRBD2 agrees at 11 bases. Germline V gene data show CDR1 as LGHNT and CDR2 as FRNRAP. The V segment lost 3 bases and the J segment 6 bases; nucleotides outside the gene matches: 1. This CDR3 is built from 14 residues. CDR3 region: CASGFTSGGNEQFF. In DNA form, the CDR3 reads TGTGCTAGTGGTTTTACTAGCGGGGGCAATGAGCAGTTCTTC.

A word on this clone: The junction and the germline gene differ at one end; a read error may be behind it. This chain joins TRBV7-7 and TRBJ1-3; D unresolved. The CDR3 has 13 residues. Germline V gene sequence: CDR1 SSHAT, CDR2 FNYEAQ (reference sequence). The CDR3 here is CASSLGGSDTIYF. CDR3 DNA: TGTGCTAGCAGCTTAGGAGGGTCCGACACCATATATTTT.

The rearrangement joins TRBV28 to TRBJ2-7; 7 nucleotides match TRBD1. J gave up 1 base and V 8 bases, and 11 bases lay outside the gene matches. This CDR3 spans 15 amino acids. Germline lookup yields CDR1 MDHEN and CDR2 SYDVKM. The CDR3 DNA follows: TGTGCCAGCCTAGCTTTCAGGGGGACGTCCTACGAGCAGTACGTC. It encodes CASLAFRGTSYEQYV.

The chain carries TRBV4-1 and TRBJ2-7, with 7 bases fitting TRBD1. Germline loops: CDR1 MGHRA, CDR2 YSYEKL. J gave up 3 bases and V 4 bases, and 3 bases lay outside the gene matches. This CDR3 spans 13 amino acids. The CDR3 loop reads CASSPGQDYEQYF. CDR3 coding DNA: TGCGCCAGCAGCCCCGGACAGGACTACGAGCAGTACTTC.

The V call is TRBV27, the J call TRBJ2-1; D is possibly TRBD1 (5 bases). The CDR3 consists of 13 residues. V lost 6 bases, J lost 3 bases, and 9 bases lay in between. Germline CDR1 MNHEY, CDR2 SMNVEV (reference sequence). The CDR3 sequence is CASSPTGYNEQFF. The CDR3 DNA reads as TGTGCCAGCAGCCCAACAGGCTACAATGAGCAGTTCTTC.

The rearrangement joins TRBV28 to TRBJ1-4, with 8 bases fitting TRBD1. The germline gives CDR1 MDHEN, CDR2 SYDVKM. This CDR3 is built from 14 residues. V lost 8 bases to trimming and J lost 10 bases; unmatched junction nucleotides: 12. In DNA form, the CDR3 reads TGTGCCAGCGGAACTGGACAGGGAAGAGGAAAACTGTTTTTT. As protein: CASGTGQGRGKLFF.

The J gene is TRBJ2-1, the V gene TRBV10-3; D is ambiguous. V was clipped by 7 bases and J by 9 bases, with 16 bases between them. The CDR3 length is 13 residues. CDR1 is ENHRY and CDR2 is SYGVKD in the germline V gene. The CDR3 DNA reads as TGTGCCATCACCAACCCCCCGGTCGTTGAGCAGTTCTTC. It codes for CAITNPPVVEQFF.

This clone was found a few times. The same CDR3 can be traced to other DNA sequences in this sample. The chain employs TRBV9 and TRBJ1-5, with D unclear. V shed 0 bases and J shed 4 bases, with 5 bases lying between them. Germline values: CDR1 SGDLS, CDR2 YYNGEE. The CDR3 is made up of 13 amino acids. The chain's CDR3 is CASSVGENQPQHF. The CDR3 DNA sequence: TGTGCCAGCAGCGTAGGGGAGAATCAGCCCCAGCATTTT.

The V and J genes are TRBV27 and TRBJ1-2; a possible D gene is TRBD1 (5 bases). The V gene lost 4 bases and the J gene lost 0 bases, with 12 bases spanning the gap. Looked up from germline, CDR1 is MNHEY and CDR2 is SMNVEV (reference sequence). The CDR3 loop spans 15 amino acids. The CDR3 DNA reads TGTGCCAGCAGTTCGATCACGACAGCTAACTATGGCTACACCTTC. Translation: CASSSITTANYGYTF.

This clone was observed a few times. The rearrangement joins TRBV6-6 to TRBJ1-1; no definite D call. Germline V CDR1 and CDR2: MNHNY, SVGAGI (reference sequence). This CDR3 has 13 residues. V was clipped by 0 bases and J by 7 bases, with 9 bases between them. This CDR3 is CASSYSGGSEAFF. CDR3 DNA sequence: TGTGCCAGCAGTTACTCCGGAGGGAGTGAAGCTTTCTTT.

The chain carries TRBV7-2 and TRBJ2-1; 8 nucleotides align to TRBD1. This CDR3 is 13 amino acids long. The germline gives CDR1 SGHTA, CDR2 FQGNSA. Germline trimming cut 5 bases from V and 8 bases from J; bases unmatched to any gene: 5. The CDR3 coding sequence is TGTGCCAGCAGCATCGACAGGGGCGATGAGCAGTTCTTC. It is translated as CASSIDRGDEQFF.

In this sample, this clone turned up once. V usage is TRBV19 and J usage is TRBJ2-1; the D gene is possibly TRBD2 (6 bases). CDR1 is LNHDA, CDR2 SQIVND, per germline (reference sequence). V lost 4 bases and J lost 2, with 9 bases in between. CDR3 length equals 14 residues. In DNA, the CDR3 is TGTGCCAGTAGTAGGTGGGGGGCCTACAATGAGCAGTTCTTC. It encodes CASSRWGAYNEQFF.

The rearrangement joins TRBV28 to TRBJ1-2; TRBD1 matches at 9 bases. CDR3 length: 19 residues. V lost 4 bases and J lost 0; bases outside the gene matches: 15. Per the germline V gene, CDR1 is MDHEN and CDR2 is SYDVKM. In DNA form, the CDR3 reads TGTGCCAGCAGTTCTCGACAGGGGGGCGATTGGATTTCTAACTATGGCTACACCTTC. Its translation is CASSSRQGGDWISNYGYTF.

This clone was counted only a few times. The chain is built from TRBV6-1 and TRBJ2-5; the D gene is possibly TRBD2 (5 bases). Trimming cost V 9 bases and J 6 bases, with 14 bases left between them. CDR1 MNHNS and CDR2 SASEGT come from the germline V gene. The CDR3 spans 12 residues. CDR3 DNA: TGTGCCAGTGAGGGAGTCGGAAAGACCCAGTACTTC. Its translation: CASEGVGKTQYF.

The rearrangement uses TRBV2 and TRBJ2-7; 8 bases are a match to TRBD1. Germline V gives CDR1 SNHLY, CDR2 FYNNEI. V lost 4 bases to trimming and J lost 4 bases; unmatched junction nucleotides: 6. This CDR3 comprises 14 residues. The CDR3 DNA reads as TGTGCCAGCAGTGGACAGGGGTCAGGGTACGAGCAGTACTTC. It translates to CASSGQGSGYEQYF.

This clone has just a few counts. The rearrangement uses TRBV2 and TRBJ1-3; D perhaps matches TRBD1 (5 bases). Germline V gives CDR1 SNHLY, CDR2 FYNNEI. Trimming took off 9 bases at V and 4 bases at J, with 13 bases between the two ends. This CDR3 contains 13 residues. For the CDR3, the DNA is TGTGCCAGAATGGGACTTTCGGGAAACACCATATATTTT. This gives the protein CARMGLSGNTIYF.

This clone appeared a few times. The chain joins TRBV2 to TRBJ1-5, with D possibly matching TRBD1 (6 bases). CDR1 is SNHLY and CDR2 is FYNNEI in the germline V gene. Trimming stripped 3 bases from V and 5 bases from J, with 11 bases between. The CDR3 sequence is 14 residues long. CDR3 nucleotides: TGTGCCAGCAGTGAGACAGGATCTGATCAGCCCCAGCATTTT. Translating gives CASSETGSDQPQHF. Full variable domain (outside the CDR3, taken from reference TRBV2 and TRBJ1-5): EPEVTQTPSHQVTQMGQEVILRCVPISNHLYFYWYRQILGQKVEFLVSFYNNEISEKSEIFDDQFSVERPDGSNFTLKIRSTKLEDSAMYFCASSETGSDQPQHFGDGTRLSIL.

The count of this clone is one. The chain carries TRBV10-3 and TRBJ1-1; the match to TRBD1 covers 9 bases. The CDR3 covers 13 residues. The V gene end was trimmed by 7 bases and the J gene end by 3 bases; junction bases not matched to a gene: 3. CDR1 is ENHRY and CDR2 is SYGVKD in the germline V gene. Here the CDR3 reads CAINDRGDTEAFF. For the CDR3, the DNA is TGTGCCATCAATGACAGGGGGGACACTGAAGCTTTCTTT.

The CDR3 sequence is CAISESAGGGETQYF. The CDR3, as DNA: TGTGCCATCAGTGAGTCGGCGGGGGGCGGAGAGACCCAGTACTTC. This rearrangement joins TRBV10-3 to TRBJ2-5; 8 bases are shared with TRBD2. This CDR3 is 15 amino acids long. Trimming cost V 0 bases and J 4 bases; bases outside gene matches: 4. CDR1 and CDR2 (germline): ENHRY, SYGVKD.

The V and J genes are TRBV18 and TRBJ2-3; 9 nucleotides agree with TRBD2. J lost 1 base, V lost 4 bases, and 0 bases had no gene match. CDR3 length: 14 amino acids. Germline CDR1 is KGHSH and CDR2 is LQKENI. As DNA, the CDR3 is TGTGCCAGCTCACTAGCGGGGGGCACAGATACGCAGTATTTT. Encoded protein: CASSLAGGTDTQYF.